Each of the 8 T cell receptor beta chains below was sequenced from the same sample in a study of CD8+ T cells in alopecia areata. Treatment: oral pan-JAK inhibitor, 5-10 mg twice daily. Following RNA extraction, reverse transcription yielded cDNA that acted as the sequencing template. Profiled with immunoSEQ multiplex PCR; TCRdb holds only in-frame clones, not every one. Of 160,000 or so clones listed, roughly 65% are singletons. The specimen was CD4+ T cells sorted from blood, collected at week 4, from a patient treated with tofacitinib. The origin of the receptors is a human donor with alopecia areata.

The rearrangement joins TRBV5-6 to TRBJ1-2; tentatively, D is TRBD1 (5 bases). V was clipped by 0 bases and J by 4 bases, with 13 bases between them. The germline gives CDR1 SGHDT, CDR2 YYEEEE. The CDR3 is 15 residues long. The CDR3 DNA follows: TGTGCCAGCAGCTTGGCCCAACGGGACCGCTATGGCTACACCTTC. Protein: CASSLAQRDRYGYTF. Drawing the rest from reference TRBV5-6 and TRBJ1-2, the complete variable domain is DAGVTQSPTHLIKTRGQQVTLRCSPKSGHDTVSWYQQALGQGPQFIFQYYEEEERQRGNFPDRFSGHQFPNYSSELNVNALLLGDSALYLCASSLAQRDRYGYTFGSGTRLTVV.

About this clone itself: Other nucleotide sequences from this sample produce the same CDR3. The J gene is TRBJ1-1, the V gene TRBV30; D may be TRBD1 (5 bases). V gave up 0 bases and J gave up 5 bases, with 10 bases separating them. In germline, CDR1 is GTSNPN, CDR2 SVGIG (reference sequence). The CDR3 spans 13 residues. CDR3 protein: CAWSVGGGTEAFF. CDR3 sequence (DNA): TGTGCCTGGAGTGTGGGGGGAGGGACTGAAGCTTTCTTT.

This clone was observed once. The rearrangement joins TRBV29-1 to TRBJ2-6; D is unclear. In germline, CDR1 is SQVTM, CDR2 ANQGSEA. V was shortened by 4 bases and J by 0 bases, with 13 bases between the two germline ends. The length of the CDR3 is 16 residues. Here the CDR3 reads CSVVLQPLSGANVLTF. CDR3 bases: TGCAGCGTTGTCCTACAGCCCCTCTCTGGGGCCAACGTCCTGACTTTC.

This rearrangement joins TRBV4-1 to TRBJ1-5; TRBD1 is a possible D gene (5 bases). Trimming stripped 4 bases from V and 2 bases from J, with 12 bases between. This CDR3 contains 15 residues. Per the germline V gene, CDR1 is MGHRA and CDR2 is YSYEKL. The CDR3 region is CASSLTGLGNQPQHF. The CDR3 nucleotides read TGCGCCAGCAGCCTCACAGGCCTGGGCAATCAGCCCCAGCATTTT.

This clone was detected a few times. This chain links TRBV4-3 with TRBJ2-5; 7 bases map to TRBD1. The junction had 10 bases not matched to a gene; V was cut back by 4 bases and J by 5 bases. Germline V CDR1 and CDR2: LGHNA, YSLEER. This CDR3 region has 15 residues. The CDR3 loop reads CASSLGQASWETQYF. The CDR3 DNA follows: TGCGCCAGCAGCCTCGGACAGGCATCGTGGGAGACCCAGTACTTC.

The chain has TRBV16 and TRBJ2-7; weak D call: TRBD1 (6 bases). This CDR3 is 13 amino acids long. Germline values: CDR1 KGHSY, CDR2 FQNENV. Trimming removed 1 base from V and 2 bases from J, with 6 bases in between. CDR3 in DNA: TGTGCCAGCAGCCAATGGGACACCTACGAGCAGTACTTC. This codes for CASSQWDTYEQYF.

The chain links TRBV5-4 to TRBJ2-5; 7 nucleotides line up with TRBD1. The CDR3 is made up of 14 amino acids. CDR1 SGHNT and CDR2 YYREEE come from the germline V gene (reference sequence). Unmatched junction bases numbered 5, after V lost 4 bases and J lost 2 bases. CDR3 sequence: CASSLPGQQETQYF. Written as DNA, the CDR3 is TGTGCCAGCAGCCTCCCGGGACAGCAAGAGACCCAGTACTTC.

CDR3 residues: CASSPVGGGSYNEQFF. CDR3 in DNA: TGTGCCAGCAGCCCGGTCGGCGGGGGCTCCTACAATGAGCAGTTCTTC. This chain joins TRBV5-6 and TRBJ2-1, with 7 bases aligning to TRBD2. CDR3 size: 16 residues. CDR1 and CDR2 from the germline V gene are SGHDT and YYEEEE. J gave up 0 bases and V 4 bases, and 7 bases lay outside the gene matches.